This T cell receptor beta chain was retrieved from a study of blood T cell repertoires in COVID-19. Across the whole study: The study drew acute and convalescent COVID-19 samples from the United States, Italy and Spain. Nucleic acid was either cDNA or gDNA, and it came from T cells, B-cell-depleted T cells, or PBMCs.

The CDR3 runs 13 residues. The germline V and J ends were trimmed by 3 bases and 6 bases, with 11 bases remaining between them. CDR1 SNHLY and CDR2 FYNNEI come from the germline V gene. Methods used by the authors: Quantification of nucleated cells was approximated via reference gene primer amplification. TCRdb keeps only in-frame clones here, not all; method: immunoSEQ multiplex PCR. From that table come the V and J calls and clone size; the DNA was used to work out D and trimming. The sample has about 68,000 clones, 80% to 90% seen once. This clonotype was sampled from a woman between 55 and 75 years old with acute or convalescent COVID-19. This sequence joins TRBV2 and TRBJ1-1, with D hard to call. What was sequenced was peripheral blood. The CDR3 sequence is CASSDVFGSEAFF. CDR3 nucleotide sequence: TGTGCCAGCAGTGACGTATTCGGGTCTGAAGCTTTCTTT.